This TCR beta chain emerged from a study of T cell responses to AZD1222 COVID-19 vaccine. This clone occurred a few times. TCRdb's copy holds only in-frame clones and misses some; the assay was immunoSEQ multiplex PCR. The sample yields 140,000 or so clones, around nine tenths seen once. Per the germline V gene, CDR1 is SNHLY and CDR2 is FYNNEI. With 8 bases removed from V and 8 bases from J, the gap between germline ends came to 27 bases. The CDR3 sequence is 16 residues long. Material: peripheral blood, obtained 28 days after the second AZD1222 dose. This clonotype was sampled from an adult who received the AZD1222 COVID-19 vaccine. This chain connects TRBV2 to TRBJ1-2; a possible D gene is TRBD1 (6 bases). The DNA for the CDR3 is TGTGCCAGCCATGAATTACGAACCCCGGGGGCTGCGGGCTACACCTTC. It is translated as CASHELRTPGAAGYTF.